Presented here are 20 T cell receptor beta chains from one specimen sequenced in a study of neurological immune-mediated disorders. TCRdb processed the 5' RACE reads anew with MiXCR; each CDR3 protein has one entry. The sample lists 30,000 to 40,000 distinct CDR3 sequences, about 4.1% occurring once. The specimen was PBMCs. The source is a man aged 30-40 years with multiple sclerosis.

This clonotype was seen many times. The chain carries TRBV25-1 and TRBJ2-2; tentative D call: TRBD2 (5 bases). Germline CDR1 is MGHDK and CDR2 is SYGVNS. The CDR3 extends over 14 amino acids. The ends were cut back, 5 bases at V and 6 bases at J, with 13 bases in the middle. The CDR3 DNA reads TGTGCCAGCAGTTTCTTAGCGTCCCCCGGGGAGCTGTTTTTT. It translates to CASSFLASPGELFF.

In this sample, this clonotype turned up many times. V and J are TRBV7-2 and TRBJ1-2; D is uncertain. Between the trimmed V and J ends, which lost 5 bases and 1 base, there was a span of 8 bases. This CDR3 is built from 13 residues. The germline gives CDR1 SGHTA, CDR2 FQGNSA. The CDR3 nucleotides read TGTGCCAGCAGCCTGGACCTTAACTATGGCTACACCTTC. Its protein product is CASSLDLNYGYTF.

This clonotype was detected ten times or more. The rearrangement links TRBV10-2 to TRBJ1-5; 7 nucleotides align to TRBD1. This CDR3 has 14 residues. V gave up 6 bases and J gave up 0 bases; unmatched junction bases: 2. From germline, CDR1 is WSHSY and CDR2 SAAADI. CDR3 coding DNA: TGCGCCAGCAGGGGGACAGTTAGCAATCAGCCCCAGCATTTT. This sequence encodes CASRGTVSNQPQHF.

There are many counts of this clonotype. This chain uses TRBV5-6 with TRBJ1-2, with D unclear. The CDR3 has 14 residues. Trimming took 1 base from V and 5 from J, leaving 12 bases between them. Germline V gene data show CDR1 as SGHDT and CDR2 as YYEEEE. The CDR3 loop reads CASSLIRLGYGYTF. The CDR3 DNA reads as TGTGCCAGCAGCTTGATACGGTTAGGTTATGGCTACACCTTC.

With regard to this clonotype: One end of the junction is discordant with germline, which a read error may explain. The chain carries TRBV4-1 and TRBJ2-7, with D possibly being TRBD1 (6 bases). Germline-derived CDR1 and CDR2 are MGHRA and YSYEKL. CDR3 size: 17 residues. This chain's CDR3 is CASSQASGQPRPYEQYF. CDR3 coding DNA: TGTGCCAGCAGCCAAGCGTCCGGACAGCCAAGACCCTACGAGCAGTACTTC.

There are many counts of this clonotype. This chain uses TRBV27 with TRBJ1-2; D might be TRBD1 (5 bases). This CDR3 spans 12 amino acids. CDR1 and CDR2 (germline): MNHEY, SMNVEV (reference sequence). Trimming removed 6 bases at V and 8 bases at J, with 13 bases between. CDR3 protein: CASRRDLGGYTF. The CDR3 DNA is TGTGCCAGCAGACGGGACCTCGGGGGCTACACCTTC.

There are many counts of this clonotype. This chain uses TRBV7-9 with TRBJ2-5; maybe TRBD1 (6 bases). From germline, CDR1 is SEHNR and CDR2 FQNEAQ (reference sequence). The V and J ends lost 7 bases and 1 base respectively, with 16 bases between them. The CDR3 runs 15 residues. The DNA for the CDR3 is TGTGCCAGCACCCTCCGGGACAACACCCAAGAGACCCAGTACTTC. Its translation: CASTLRDNTQETQYF.

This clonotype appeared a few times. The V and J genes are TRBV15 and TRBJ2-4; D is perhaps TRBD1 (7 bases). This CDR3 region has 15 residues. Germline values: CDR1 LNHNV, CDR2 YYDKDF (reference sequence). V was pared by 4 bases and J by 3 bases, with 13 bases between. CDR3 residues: CATSKGGGDKNIQYF. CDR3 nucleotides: TGTGCCACCAGCAAAGGGGGCGGGGACAAAAACATTCAGTACTTC.

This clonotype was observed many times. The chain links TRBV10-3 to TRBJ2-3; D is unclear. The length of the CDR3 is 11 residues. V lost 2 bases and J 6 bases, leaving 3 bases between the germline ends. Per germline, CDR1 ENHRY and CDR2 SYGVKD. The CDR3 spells CAISEEDTQYF. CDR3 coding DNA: TGTGCCATCAGTGAGGAGGATACGCAGTATTTT.

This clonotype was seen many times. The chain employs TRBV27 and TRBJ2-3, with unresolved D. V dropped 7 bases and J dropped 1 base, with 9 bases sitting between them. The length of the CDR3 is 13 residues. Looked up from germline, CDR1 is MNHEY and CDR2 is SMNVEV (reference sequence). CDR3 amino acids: CASTLHGTDTQYF. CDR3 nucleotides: TGTGCCAGCACCCTTCACGGCACAGATACGCAGTATTTT.

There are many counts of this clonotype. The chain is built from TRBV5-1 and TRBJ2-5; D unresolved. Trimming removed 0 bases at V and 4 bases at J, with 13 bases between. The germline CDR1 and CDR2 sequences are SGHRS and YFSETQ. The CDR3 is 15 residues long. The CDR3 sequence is CASSLEYAPVETQYF. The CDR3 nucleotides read TGCGCCAGCAGCTTGGAGTACGCGCCAGTAGAGACCCAGTACTTC.

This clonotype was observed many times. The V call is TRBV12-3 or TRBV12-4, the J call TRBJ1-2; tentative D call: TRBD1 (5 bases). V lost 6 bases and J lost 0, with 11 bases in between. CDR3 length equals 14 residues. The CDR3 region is CASRTTVANYGYTF. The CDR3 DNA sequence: TGTGCCAGCAGAACGACAGTAGCTAACTATGGCTACACCTTC.

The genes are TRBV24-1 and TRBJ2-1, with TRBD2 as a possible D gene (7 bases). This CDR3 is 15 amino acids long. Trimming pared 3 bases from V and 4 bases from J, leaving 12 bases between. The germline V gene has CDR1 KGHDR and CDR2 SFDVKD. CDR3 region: CATSDRGARYNEQFF. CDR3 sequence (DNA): TGTGCCACCAGTGATCGGGGGGCGCGATACAATGAGCAGTTCTTC.

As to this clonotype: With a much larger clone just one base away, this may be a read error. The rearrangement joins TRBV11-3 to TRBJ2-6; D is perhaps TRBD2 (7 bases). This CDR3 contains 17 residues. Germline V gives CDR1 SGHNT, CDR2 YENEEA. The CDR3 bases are TGTGCCAGCAGCTTAGAGGGGGGGGCCGCTGGGGCCAAAGTCCTGACTTTC. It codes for CASSLEGGAAGAKVLTF.

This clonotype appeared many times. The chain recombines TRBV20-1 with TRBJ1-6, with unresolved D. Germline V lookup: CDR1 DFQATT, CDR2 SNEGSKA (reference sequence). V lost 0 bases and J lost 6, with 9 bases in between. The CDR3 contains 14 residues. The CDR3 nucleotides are TGCAGTGCTAGAGATTCAATTCCTAATTCACCCCTCCACTTT. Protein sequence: CSARDSIPNSPLHF.

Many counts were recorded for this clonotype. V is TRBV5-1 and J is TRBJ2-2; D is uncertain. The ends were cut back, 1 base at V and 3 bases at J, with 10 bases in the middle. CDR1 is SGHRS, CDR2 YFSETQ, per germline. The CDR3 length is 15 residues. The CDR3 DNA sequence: TGCGCCAGCAGCTTGAAGAGCGTGGACACCGGGGAGCTGTTTTTT. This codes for CASSLKSVDTGELFF.

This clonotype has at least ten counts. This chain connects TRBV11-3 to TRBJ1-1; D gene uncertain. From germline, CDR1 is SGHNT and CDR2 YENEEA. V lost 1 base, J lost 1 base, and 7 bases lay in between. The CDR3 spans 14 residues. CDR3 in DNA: TGTGCCAGCAGCTTAGGGCAGTCGAACACTGAAGCTTTCTTT. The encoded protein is CASSLGQSNTEAFF.

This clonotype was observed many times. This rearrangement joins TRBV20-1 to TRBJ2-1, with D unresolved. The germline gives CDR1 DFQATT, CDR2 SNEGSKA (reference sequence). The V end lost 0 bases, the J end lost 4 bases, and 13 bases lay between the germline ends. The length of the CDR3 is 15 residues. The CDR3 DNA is TGCAGTGCTAGAGAGGGCGGCCAGGAGTACAATGAGCAGTTCTTC. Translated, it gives CSAREGGQEYNEQFF.

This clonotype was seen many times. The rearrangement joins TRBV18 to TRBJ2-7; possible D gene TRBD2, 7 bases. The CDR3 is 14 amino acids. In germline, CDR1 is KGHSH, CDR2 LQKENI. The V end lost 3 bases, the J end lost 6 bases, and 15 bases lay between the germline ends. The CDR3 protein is CASSPLEGEGEQYF. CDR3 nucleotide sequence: TGTGCCAGCTCACCTCTCGAGGGGGAGGGCGAGCAGTACTTC.

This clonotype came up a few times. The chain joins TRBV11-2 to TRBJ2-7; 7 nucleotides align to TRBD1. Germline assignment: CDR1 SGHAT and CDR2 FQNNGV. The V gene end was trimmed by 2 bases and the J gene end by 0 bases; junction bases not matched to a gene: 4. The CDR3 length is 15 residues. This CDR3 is CASSLSTGASYEQYF. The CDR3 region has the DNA TGTGCCAGCAGCTTATCAACAGGGGCCTCCTACGAGCAGTACTTC.